A single sample gave rise to the 25 T cell receptor beta chains below, sequenced in a study of blood T cells in healthy people across ages. Alongside a J-beta primer mix, a sample-barcoded 5' primer served in a second PCR lasting 7 to 11 cycles. TCRdb reprocessed the 5' RACE reads via MiXCR and lists one record per CDR3 protein. The repertoire has about a million distinct CDR3 sequences, 40% to 60% of them found once; the top ten carry 13%. Source material: blood. These receptors were collected from a man younger than 40 in good health.

This clonotype has just one count. J is TRBJ2-3 and V is TRBV27; D might be TRBD1 (5 bases). Germline CDR1 reads MNHEY; CDR2 reads SMNVEV (reference sequence). The CDR3 has 14 amino acids. V was trimmed by 6 bases and J by 6 bases, leaving 16 bases between them. The CDR3 loop is CASRTLGAKDTQYF. The CDR3 DNA reads TGTGCCAGCAGAACGTTAGGGGCTAAGGATACGCAGTATTTT.

This clonotype was seen a handful of times. J is TRBJ2-1 and V is TRBV12-3 or TRBV12-4; TRBD1 matches 9 bases. Germline trimming cut 3 bases from V and 5 bases from J; bases unmatched to any gene: 5. The CDR3 spans 15 residues. The CDR3 DNA follows: TGTGCCAGCAGTTTCGGACAGGGGTTAGACAATGAGCAGTTCTTC. This encodes CASSFGQGLDNEQFF.

This chain links TRBV6-1 with TRBJ2-1, with TRBD1 matching 8 bases. Germline V CDR1 and CDR2: MNHNS, SASEGT. V trimming: 4 bases; J trimming: 6 bases; junction bases outside the gene matches: 8. This CDR3 region has 15 residues. CDR3 DNA: TGTGCCAGCAGTGGGACAGGGCAAAGGTTCAATGAGCAGTTCTTC. It encodes CASSGTGQRFNEQFF.

A remark on this clonotype: One junction end disagrees with the germline gene, perhaps due to a read error. The chain has TRBV4-2 and TRBJ2-1; TRBD2 aligns across 7 bases. Germline values: CDR1 LGHNA, CDR2 YNFKEQ. The CDR3 is made up of 15 amino acids. This chain's CDR3 is CASSPGEGSCNEQFF. For the CDR3, the DNA is TGTGCCAGCAGTCCCGGGGAGGGGTCCTGCAATGAGCAGTTCTTC.

In DNA form, the CDR3 reads TGTGCCAGCAGCTTAAACACCCTCTATGGCTACACCTTC. Translation: CASSLNTLYGYTF. This chain connects TRBV13 to TRBJ1-2, with no clear D. CDR3 length: 13 amino acids. V was shortened by 2 bases and J by 4 bases, with 8 bases between the two germline ends. Germline lookup yields CDR1 PRHDT and CDR2 FYEKMQ (reference sequence).

The rearrangement links TRBV15 to TRBJ2-1; tentative D call: TRBD2 (5 bases). CDR1 and CDR2 from the germline V gene are LNHNV and YYDKDF (reference sequence). This CDR3 is 15 amino acids long. V was shortened by 3 bases and J by 2 bases, with 11 bases between the two germline ends. CDR3 coding DNA: TGTGCCACCAGCAGGGGAGACGGTCCCTACAATGAGCAGTTCTTC. Amino acid sequence: CATSRGDGPYNEQFF.

The V call is TRBV4-1, the J call TRBJ2-1, with D unresolved. This CDR3 comprises 16 residues. CDR1 and CDR2 from the germline V gene are MGHRA and YSYEKL. Trimming removed 1 base at V and 0 bases at J, with 10 bases between. The DNA for the CDR3 is TGCGCCAGCAGCCAAGTGGAAGGCATCTCCTACAATGAGCAGTTCTTC. Translated, it gives CASSQVEGISYNEQFF.

The chain uses TRBV11-1 and TRBJ2-1; tentatively, D is TRBD1 (6 bases). The closer fit of TRBJ2-7 to the DNA end suggests the J call may be wrong. The CDR3 is made up of 14 amino acids. Germline V gene data show CDR1 as SGHAT and CDR2 as FQDESV (reference sequence). In nucleotides, the CDR3 is TGTGCCAGCAGCTTAGCGCCACAGGGCGACGAGCAGTACTTC. Translation: CASSLAPQGDEQYF.

The chain is built from TRBV6-4 and TRBJ2-1, with TRBD1 identical over 9 bases. V lost 6 bases to trimming and J lost 9 bases; unmatched junction nucleotides: 9. This CDR3 is built from 14 residues. In germline, CDR1 is MRHNA, CDR2 SNTAGT. The CDR3 sequence is CASSIPGTGSEQFF. DNA of the CDR3: TGTGCCAGCAGCATACCGGGGACAGGGAGTGAGCAGTTCTTC.

The chain carries TRBV4-1 and TRBJ2-3; 7 nucleotides match TRBD1. The CDR3 loop spans 17 amino acids. With 1 base clipped from V and 2 bases from J, the junction kept 9 bases outside the gene matches. The V gene's germline CDR1 is MGHRA and CDR2 YSYEKL. The CDR3 DNA is TGCGCCAGCAGCCAAGCGTACCGGGACAGCTTCACAGATACGCAGTATTTT. It specifies CASSQAYRDSFTDTQYF.

The gene calls are TRBV27 and TRBJ2-7, with TRBD1 as a possible D gene (6 bases). The CDR3 length is 16 residues. The V end lost 5 bases, the J end lost 6 bases, and 23 bases lay between the germline ends. Germline lookup yields CDR1 MNHEY and CDR2 SMNVEV (reference sequence). This chain's CDR3 is CASSPQDIDRIGEQYF. CDR3 bases: TGTGCCAGCAGTCCACAAGACATCGACAGGATCGGCGAGCAGTACTTC.

The chain is built from TRBV13 and TRBJ2-3, with D uncertain. The ends were cut back, 2 bases at V and 0 bases at J, with 9 bases in the middle. In germline, CDR1 is PRHDT, CDR2 FYEKMQ (reference sequence). The length of the CDR3 is 15 residues. The CDR3 sequence: CASSLSIGSTDTQYF. The CDR3 DNA reads TGTGCCAGCAGCTTATCGATCGGAAGCACAGATACGCAGTATTTT.

This clonotype turned up a few times. The rearrangement joins TRBV20-1 to TRBJ2-5, with 8 bases lining up with TRBD1. This CDR3 spans 15 amino acids. J was trimmed by 1 base and V by 1 base; bases with no gene match: 5. Germline-derived CDR1 and CDR2 are DFQATT and SNEGSKA (reference sequence). The CDR3 sequence is CSARGLGQGQETQYF. The CDR3 DNA reads TGCAGTGCTAGAGGACTTGGACAGGGCCAAGAGACCCAGTACTTC.

The V and J genes are TRBV27 and TRBJ2-1; D is unclear. The DNA matches TRBJ2-7 better at its end, which makes the J call doubtful. Germline V gives CDR1 MNHEY, CDR2 SMNVEV (reference sequence). The CDR3 contains 14 residues. For the CDR3, the DNA is TGTGCCAGCAGTCTCCAGCATAGGCACAATGAGCAGTACTTC. It translates to CASSLQHRHNEQYF.

This clonotype was seen a few times. This sequence joins TRBV28 and TRBJ2-5; D might be TRBD2 (6 bases). The J call may be faulty, since TRBJ2-7 better matches the DNA end. The CDR3 contains 15 residues. Germline CDR1 and CDR2: MDHEN and SYDVKM. CDR3 nucleotide sequence: TGTGCCAGCAGTTTATCTACTGTCGGGGGTTTCGAGCAGTACTTC. Its protein is CASSLSTVGGFEQYF.

This clonotype has just a few counts. The chain uses TRBV14 and TRBJ2-1, with 8 bases that match TRBD2. The length of the CDR3 is 16 residues. Per the germline V gene, CDR1 is SGHDN and CDR2 is FVKESK. V dropped 1 base and J dropped 2; count of bases not matched to a gene: 4. CDR3 coding DNA: TGTGCCAGCAGCCAAGGGAGTAGCGGGGCCTACAATGAGCAGTTCTTC. This gives the protein CASSQGSSGAYNEQFF. The entire variable domain, with the rest obtained from reference TRBV14 and TRBJ2-1, is as follows: EAGVTQFPSHSVIEKGQTVTLRCDPISGHDNLYWYRRVMGKEIKFLLHFVKESKQDESGMPNNRFLAERTGGTYSTLKVQPAELEDSGVYFCASSQGSSGAYNEQFFGPGTRLTVL.

This clonotype was observed once. The V and J genes are TRBV12-3 or TRBV12-4 and TRBJ2-3, with D possibly matching TRBD2 (5 bases). Trimming cost V 7 bases and J 4 bases, with 9 bases left between them. The CDR3 sequence is 12 residues long. The CDR3, as DNA: TGTGCCAGCACCCAACTAGCAGATACGCAGTATTTT. Residues: CASTQLADTQYF.

The table lists this clonotype with a few counts. This chain connects TRBV6-1 to TRBJ1-2, with 7 positions matching TRBD1. Trimming removed 2 bases from V and 4 bases from J; junction bases left unmatched: 4. The CDR3 has 14 residues. Looked up from germline, CDR1 is MNHNS and CDR2 is SASEGT. In DNA form, the CDR3 reads TGTGCCAGCAGTGAATCCGGGACAGTCTATGGCTACACCTTC. This codes for CASSESGTVYGYTF.

This chain connects TRBV28 to TRBJ2-1; D perhaps matches TRBD2 (5 bases). CDR1 MDHEN and CDR2 SYDVKM come from the germline V gene. Trimming took 7 bases from V and 5 from J, leaving 18 bases between them. The CDR3 covers 15 residues. The CDR3 here is CASNSGRGSNNEQFF. The CDR3, as DNA: TGTGCCAGCAACTCAGGTCGGGGTTCTAACAATGAGCAGTTCTTC.

This clonotype showed up just a few times. This chain connects TRBV6-2 or TRBV6-3 to TRBJ2-3; 7 positions agree with TRBD2. The junction had 13 bases not matched to a gene; V was cut back by 6 bases and J by 4 bases. Germline CDR1 MNHEY, CDR2 SVGEGT. The CDR3 is 16 amino acids. CDR3 loop: CASSRGSGVRPDTQYF. CDR3 coding DNA: TGTGCCAGCAGCCGCGGAAGCGGGGTACGACCAGATACGCAGTATTTT.

In this sample, this clonotype turned up a few times. The J gene is TRBJ2-7, the V gene TRBV7-2; 12 positions agree with TRBD2. Germline-derived CDR1 and CDR2 are SGHTA and FQGNSA. J was trimmed by 4 bases and V by 5 bases; bases with no gene match: 6. The CDR3 contains 15 residues. The CDR3 DNA reads TGTGCCAGCAGCCTCCAGACTAGCGGGGGTTACGAGCAGTACTTC. Residues: CASSLQTSGGYEQYF.

The table lists this clonotype with a count of one. The chain carries TRBV10-3 and TRBJ1-2; perhaps TRBD1 as D (5 bases). Trimming pared 0 bases from V and 7 bases from J, leaving 9 bases between. CDR1 and CDR2 (germline): ENHRY, SYGVKD. This CDR3 has 13 residues. The CDR3 region is CAISESSGGGYTF. CDR3 in DNA: TGTGCCATCAGTGAGTCGTCGGGGGGTGGCTACACCTTC.

The chain employs TRBV6-1 and TRBJ1-6, with TRBD1 as a possible D gene (5 bases). The length of the CDR3 is 14 residues. Per the germline V gene, CDR1 is MNHNS and CDR2 is SASEGT. Trimming left V 1 base short and J 13 bases short, with 14 bases between. The CDR3 DNA reads TGTGCCAGCAGTGAAGGACAGCCCTCGGCGCCCCTCCACTTT. Its translation is CASSEGQPSAPLHF.

This clonotype was seen at least ten times. The CDR3: CASSLAFRGLDGYTF. The CDR3 DNA reads TGTGCCAGCAGCTTGGCCTTCAGGGGACTCGATGGCTACACCTTC. The chain links TRBV5-5 to TRBJ1-2; TRBD1 is a possible D gene (6 bases). CDR1 SGHKS and CDR2 YYEKEE come from the germline V gene (reference sequence). The CDR3 length is 15 residues. Trimming cost V 0 bases and J 6 bases, with 15 bases left between them.

The J gene is TRBJ2-1, the V gene TRBV29-1; possible D gene TRBD1, 6 bases. The CDR3 totals 14 residues. V lost 3 bases to trimming and J lost 3 bases, with 12 bases between them. Germline V gene sequence: CDR1 SQVTM, CDR2 ANQGSEA. CDR3 sequence: CSVESGVGYNEQFF. The CDR3 DNA follows: TGCAGCGTTGAGTCAGGGGTAGGCTACAATGAGCAGTTCTTC.